The rows below give T cell receptor beta chains drawn from one sample of a study of CD8 T cells in ankylosing spondylitis. One entry per CDR3 protein results from TCRdb running MiXCR on the 5' RACE reads. The data contain 150,000 to 250,000 distinct CDR3 sequences, 13% of them singletons. Sequenced material: blood, either unsorted or a sorted T cell fraction (not recorded which). The receptors stem from a male donor with ankylosing spondylitis or in good health (not recorded which). Both conserved end residues are trimmed from each CDR3.

v_gene: TRBV20-1; len: 13; j_gene: TRBJ1-6; CDR3aa: SASGRGFVNSPLH
v_gene: TRBV12-3/TRBV12-4; len: 13; j_gene: TRBJ1-2; CDR3aa: ASSQKQGKDYGYT
v_gene: TRBV29-1; len: 14; j_gene: TRBJ2-3; CDR3aa: SVEDGQGGNTDTQY
v_gene: TRBV4-1; len: 12; j_gene: TRBJ1-2; CDR3aa: ASSQDLYGYGYT
v_gene: TRBV7-8; len: 11; j_gene: TRBJ2-7; CDR3aa: ASSVLGAYEQY
v_gene: TRBV20-1; len: 15; j_gene: TRBJ2-1; CDR3aa: SARDIVGKVSYNEQF
v_gene: TRBV12-3/TRBV12-4; len: 11; j_gene: TRBJ2-7; CDR3aa: ASSAALPYEQY
v_gene: TRBV5-6; len: 10; j_gene: TRBJ2-2; CDR3aa: ASTLDTGELF
v_gene: TRBV29-1; len: 12; j_gene: TRBJ2-4; CDR3aa: SVILAGGPDIQY
v_gene: TRBV25-1; len: 15; j_gene: TRBJ2-7; CDR3aa: ASSESSGPEGPYEQY
v_gene: TRBV6-1; len: 11; j_gene: TRBJ2-5; CDR3aa: ASMLAVQETQY
v_gene: TRBV7-6; len: 10; j_gene: TRBJ1-4; CDR3aa: ASGRQTGELF
v_gene: TRBV9; len: 13; j_gene: TRBJ2-1; CDR3aa: ASSDPKGTHNEQF
v_gene: TRBV7-9; len: 14; j_gene: TRBJ2-7; CDR3aa: ASSLAMAGGLWEQY
v_gene: TRBV5-1; len: 13; j_gene: TRBJ2-1; CDR3aa: AGSQLAGGHNEQF
v_gene: TRBV6-2/TRBV6-3; len: 13; j_gene: TRBJ1-1; CDR3aa: ASSYSTGLGTEAF
v_gene: TRBV7-8; len: 11; j_gene: TRBJ2-7; CDR3aa: ASSYGQTYEQY
v_gene: TRBV7-2; len: 12; j_gene: TRBJ2-1; CDR3aa: ASSLGGSGNEQF
v_gene: TRBV6-6; len: 10; j_gene: TRBJ1-1; CDR3aa: ASSYSETEAF
v_gene: TRBV24-1; len: 10; j_gene: TRBJ2-1; CDR3aa: APGLAYDEQF
v_gene: TRBV6-4; len: 9; j_gene: TRBJ1-1; CDR3aa: ASRGSEEAF
v_gene: TRBV5-6; len: 12; j_gene: TRBJ1-6; CDR3aa: ASSQRTGLSPLH
v_gene: TRBV4-1; len: 14; j_gene: TRBJ2-7; CDR3aa: ASSQGGGLAHYEQY
v_gene: TRBV7-6; len: 12; j_gene: TRBJ2-1; CDR3aa: ASSPRQGRNEQF
v_gene: TRBV5-1; len: 14; j_gene: TRBJ2-3; CDR3aa: ASSLEGSSVSDTQY
v_gene: TRBV27; len: 13; j_gene: TRBJ1-3; CDR3aa: ASSAGTGAGNTIY
v_gene: TRBV4-2; len: 14; j_gene: TRBJ2-3; CDR3aa: ASSQDSVLNTDTQY
v_gene: TRBV2; len: 11; j_gene: TRBJ2-7; CDR3aa: ASRRGGRDEQY
v_gene: TRBV12-3/TRBV12-4; len: 9; j_gene: TRBJ1-1; CDR3aa: ASSLNGKAF
v_gene: TRBV7-9; len: 13; j_gene: TRBJ2-1; CDR3aa: ASSLAGGLSNEQF
v_gene: TRBV6-2/TRBV6-3; len: 12; j_gene: TRBJ2-6; CDR3aa: ASGRDSGANVLT
v_gene: TRBV3-1; len: 14; j_gene: TRBJ2-7; CDR3aa: ASSQDGRRGPYEQY
v_gene: TRBV3-1; len: 12; j_gene: TRBJ2-7; CDR3aa: ASSQAGREVEQY
v_gene: TRBV20-1; len: 13; j_gene: TRBJ2-2; CDR3aa: SARDRPGNTGELF
v_gene: TRBV7-9; len: 13; j_gene: TRBJ2-1; CDR3aa: ASSEDRVPYNEQF
v_gene: TRBV11-2; len: 13; j_gene: TRBJ2-3; CDR3aa: ASSLASGGLDTQY
v_gene: TRBV4-1; len: 13; j_gene: TRBJ1-4; CDR3aa: ASSQGTGSTEKLF
v_gene: TRBV29-1; len: 11; j_gene: TRBJ2-4; CDR3aa: SVEDGEGSIQY
v_gene: TRBV5-6; len: 14; j_gene: TRBJ2-6; CDR3aa: ASSLGDNSGANVLT
v_gene: TRBV15; len: 14; j_gene: TRBJ1-1; CDR3aa: ATSRVPRESNTEAF
v_gene: TRBV2; len: 12; j_gene: TRBJ2-7; CDR3aa: ASRGEQGTYEQY